This T cell receptor (beta chain) came from a study of T cell changes during pregnancy in multiple sclerosis. This CDR3 comprises 13 residues. With V trimmed by 8 bases and J by 4 bases, 4 bases remained unmatched. CDR1 and CDR2 (germline): ENHRY, SYGVKD. Using immunoSEQ multiplex PCR, the repertoire was profiled, and TCRdb retains in-frame clones only, with some absent. The table has some 71,000 clones, about 91% seen once. The clonotype comes from a female donor in good health, enrolled as a control in a pregnancy study. The source was CD4+ T cells from peripheral blood mononuclear cells, collected in the third trimester of pregnancy. The chain joins TRBV10-3 to TRBJ2-3; TRBD1 aligns across 9 bases. The CDR3 region is CAIRDRVADTQYF. CDR3 nucleotide sequence: TGTGCCATCCGGGACAGGGTGGCAGATACGCAGTATTTT.